Here is one T cell receptor (beta chain) with its context. What it binds is not known. This record comes from a study of cytomegalovirus exposure and HLA in healthy donors. Study as a whole: From donors who were HLA-typed, an early data release held about 89 million unique TCRs. Findings of the study overall: It was assumed in the presence/absence analyses that sequencing depth was roughly uniform across donors. Later analysis suggested most CMV-associated TCR beta chains were HLA-restricted. The authors reported that TCR beta sequences could predict HLA-A and HLA-B alleles. These predictions were accurate for most subjects in the first cohort.

V lost 2 bases and J lost 1, with 11 bases in between. There are 15 residues in the CDR3. Per the germline V gene, CDR1 is SGHTA and CDR2 is FQGTGA. Both 60 Vbeta primers and 13 Jbeta primers went into the PCR. Sequencing used immunoSEQ multiplex PCR; TCRdb keeps in-frame clones, though not all of them. The table has hundreds of thousands of clones, approximately 82% seen once. V is TRBV7-3 and J is TRBJ1-1; a possible D gene is TRBD1 (6 bases). Material for sequencing was PBMCs. The sequence derives from a man aged 18 to 29 in good health and CMV-seronegative. The CDR3 nucleotides read TGTGCCAGCAGCTTATTTAGGGGACAGAACACTGAAGCTTTCTTT. This gives the protein CASSLFRGQNTEAFF.